The 3 T cell receptor beta chains listed next were all sequenced from one sample in a study of neurological immune-mediated disorders (dated by TCRdb to between 2018 and 2020). Receptor amplification or capture employed 5' RACE. Sequencing took place on an Illumina HiSeq 2500. Using fastp at Q25 and MiXCR, TCRdb reprocessed the public reads and kept productive beta chains. Entries that share a CDR3 protein sequence are merged under the most common genes and DNA. Across this sample there are about 18,000 distinct CDR3 sequences, with approximately 12% seen only once. The ten largest make up around 28% of the sample. Sequencing was done on a sample of CD8+ T cells from blood. Source of these receptors: a woman in her forties or fifties in good health.

This clonotype showed up many times. The gene calls are TRBV20-1 and TRBJ2-5, with D perhaps matching TRBD1 or TRBD2 (6 bases each). CDR1 DFQATT and CDR2 SNEGSKA come from the germline V gene (reference sequence). The V end was cut by 6 bases, the J end by 7 bases, with 15 bases between. There are 12 residues in the CDR3. The CDR3 DNA follows: TGCAGTGCGAACAGGGACTTCGGGACCCAGTACTTC. Its protein product is CSANRDFGTQYF.

This clonotype was seen at least ten times. J is TRBJ1-5 and V is TRBV28; D remains ambiguous. The V gene's germline CDR1 is MDHEN and CDR2 SYDVKM. Trimming took off 6 bases at V and 6 bases at J, with 9 bases between the two ends. The CDR3 totals 12 residues. The CDR3 nucleotides read TGTGCCAGCAGGCTGGAGGGTCAGCCCCAGCATTTT. The encoded protein is CASRLEGQPQHF.

The V gene is TRBV28, the J gene TRBJ2-1; D ambiguous. Germline CDR1 is MDHEN and CDR2 is SYDVKM. Trimming stripped 7 bases from V and 2 bases from J, with 9 bases between. This CDR3 is 13 amino acids long. The DNA for the CDR3 is TGTGCCAGCACCGCGATGACCTACAATGAGCAGTTCTTC. It is translated as CASTAMTYNEQFF.